What follows is one T cell receptor (beta chain) and its context. Its antigen has not been determined. No quality values exist for individual bases; no much larger clone is one base distant. The CDR1 and CDR2 encoded by the germline V gene (reference sequence) are SEHNR and FQNEAQ. Measured from the cysteine to the phenylalanine, the CDR3 is 13 residues long. The DNA shown is the 39-base CDR3, in frame from base 1. The junction carries 11 bases between V and J, which are trimmed by 6 bases and 5 bases respectively. The library was built by means of the immunoSEQ multiplex PCR assay. TCRdb stores this immuneACCESS table with in-frame sequences only. Part of the clones is absent; in the studies checked, under half of the shortfall reflects unresolved V genes, and no reason is known for the rest. This sample lists approximately 230,000 clones; roughly 80% were detected once. 10% to 15% of the sample comes from the top ten.

These data belong to a study of control samples from healthy donors and cancer patients (dated by TCRdb to 2020 to 2022). The sequence was obtained from a woman in her fifties or sixties with lung cancer. The sequenced sample consisted of PBMCs. This sequence uses TRBV7-9 and TRBJ2-1; TRBD2 is perhaps the D gene, given 5 matching bases. The CDR3 has the sequence CASRKSGDNEQFF. The DNA is as follows: TGTGCCAGCAGGAAAAGCGGTGACAATGAGCAGTTCTTC. Joined to the reference TRBV7-9 and TRBJ2-1 proteins, this CDR3 gives the full variable domain: DTGVSQNPRHKITKRGQNVTFRCDPISEHNRLYWYRQTLGQGPEFLTYFQNEAQLEKSRLLSDRFSAERPKGSFSTLEIQRTEQGDSAMYLCASRKSGDNEQFFGPGTRLTVL.